The 8 T cell receptor beta chains below come from one sample, sequenced in a study of OX40 agonist ivuxolimab in advanced cancers. Sequenced by immunoSEQ multiplex PCR; TCRdb stores in-frame clones only, minus some. The sample has tens of thousands of clones, 93% seen once; the top ten hold 6.2%. The sample consisted of CD4+ or CD8+ T cells sorted from blood, taken in a trial of the OX40 agonist ivuxolimab. The receptors were gathered from an adult with an advanced solid tumor such as melanoma, head and neck, liver or kidney cancer.

This clone was seen only a few times. V gene TRBV30 combines with J gene TRBJ1-1; D not certain. The CDR3 loop spans 14 amino acids. Trimming took 5 bases from V and 3 from J, leaving 16 bases between them. Germline V gives CDR1 GTSNPN, CDR2 SVGIG (reference sequence). CDR3: CAWGDGQPYTEAFF. The CDR3 DNA reads TGTGCCTGGGGAGATGGGCAGCCCTACACTGAAGCTTTCTTT. Supplemented by reference TRBV30 and TRBJ1-1, the full variable domain reads SQTIHQWPATLVQPVGSPLSLECTVEGTSNPNLYWYRQAAGRGLQLLFYSVGIGQISSEVPQNLSASRPQDRQFILSSKKLLLSDSGFYLCAWGDGQPYTEAFFGQGTRLTVV.

V usage is TRBV4-3 and J usage is TRBJ1-1; no reliable D call. This CDR3 has 15 amino acids. V lost 0 bases to trimming and J lost 3 bases, with 11 bases between them. From germline, CDR1 is LGHNA and CDR2 YSLEER. The CDR3 is CASSQDEGWDTEAFF. In DNA, the CDR3 is TGCGCCAGCAGCCAAGATGAGGGATGGGACACTGAAGCTTTCTTT.

The chain joins TRBV4-1 to TRBJ2-5, with 8 bases aligning to TRBD1. The J segment lost 5 bases and the V segment lost 4 bases, leaving 9 bases of the junction unmatched. CDR1 and CDR2 from the germline V gene are MGHRA and YSYEKL. The CDR3 loop spans 15 amino acids. The CDR3 sequence is CASSLTQGAAETQYF. DNA of the CDR3: TGCGCCAGCAGCCTAACCCAGGGGGCGGCGGAGACCCAGTACTTC.

CDR3 loop: CSASPGAQAFF. CDR3 in DNA: TGCAGTGCTAGCCCCGGGGCTCAGGCTTTCTTT. V is TRBV20-1 and J is TRBJ1-1, with a weak D call TRBD1 (5 bases). Germline V gives CDR1 DFQATT, CDR2 SNEGSKA (reference sequence). This CDR3 has 11 residues. Trimming removed 3 bases at V and 11 bases at J, with 13 bases between.

The V and J genes are TRBV2 and TRBJ1-3; D is unclear. This CDR3 region has 15 residues. Germline CDR1 and CDR2: SNHLY and FYNNEI. V lost 6 bases to trimming and J lost 7 bases, with 19 bases between them. In DNA, the CDR3 is TGTGCCAGCAGAGCGGGTAATCCGTTGGGGAACACCATATATTTT. This translates into CASRAGNPLGNTIYF.

This sequence joins TRBV30 and TRBJ2-3; D not resolved. This CDR3 contains 14 residues. V was trimmed by 4 bases and J by 0 bases, leaving 11 bases between them. Germline assignment: CDR1 GTSNPN and CDR2 SVGIG (reference sequence). CDR3 protein: CAWNTGISTDTQYF. CDR3 nucleotide sequence: TGTGCCTGGAACACGGGCATCAGCACAGATACGCAGTATTTT.

The rearrangement uses TRBV4-3 and TRBJ1-2; D is perhaps TRBD1 (6 bases). The CDR3 has 16 amino acids. The V gene lost 0 bases and the J gene lost 2 bases, with 13 bases spanning the gap. In germline, CDR1 is LGHNA, CDR2 YSLEER. The CDR3 DNA sequence: TGCGCCAGCAGCCAAGATGTGGCGGGGGGCAACTATGGCTACACCTTC. It translates to CASSQDVAGGNYGYTF.

The chain has TRBV27 and TRBJ2-1; 11 positions agree with TRBD2. V lost 8 bases and J lost 1; bases outside the gene matches: 4. CDR3 size: 15 residues. The V gene's germline CDR1 is MNHEY and CDR2 SMNVEV (reference sequence). DNA for the CDR3: TGTGCCAGCTCTTTAGCGGGAGGGTCCTACAATGAGCAGTTCTTC. Translating gives CASSLAGGSYNEQFF.